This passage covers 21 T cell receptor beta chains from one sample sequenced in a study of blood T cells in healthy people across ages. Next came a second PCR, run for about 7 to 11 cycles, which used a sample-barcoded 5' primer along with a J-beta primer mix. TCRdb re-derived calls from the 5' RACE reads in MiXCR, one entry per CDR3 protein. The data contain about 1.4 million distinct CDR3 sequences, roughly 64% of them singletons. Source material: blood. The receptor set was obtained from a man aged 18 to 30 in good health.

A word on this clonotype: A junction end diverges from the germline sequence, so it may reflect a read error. CDR3 DNA: TGTGCCCGCAGTTCCCCCGGGACGGATGGCGAGCAGTACTTC. Its protein is CARSSPGTDGEQYF. The chain couples TRBV28 to TRBJ2-7, with D possibly being TRBD1 or TRBD2 (5 bases each). This CDR3 is 14 amino acids long. Germline V gives CDR1 MDHEN, CDR2 SYDVKM. The full variable domain, with the rest looked up from reference TRBV28 and TRBJ2-7, is DVKVTQSSRYLVKRTGEKVFLECVQDMDHENMFWYRQDPGLGLRLIYFSYDVKMKEKGDIPEGYSVSREKKERFSLILESASTNQTSMYLCARSSPGTDGEQYFGPGTRLTVT.

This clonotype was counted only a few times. CDR3 sequence: CASRDRAPSGANVLTF. As DNA, the CDR3 is TGTGCCAGCAGAGACAGGGCACCCTCTGGGGCCAACGTCCTGACTTTC. The genes are TRBV9 and TRBJ2-6, with 7 positions matching TRBD1. The CDR3 sequence is 16 residues long. Germline CDR1 SGDLS, CDR2 YYNGEE. The junction had 5 bases not matched to a gene; V was cut back by 5 bases and J by 0 bases. The whole variable domain, remainder taken from reference TRBV9 and TRBJ2-6, is DSGVTQTPKHLITATGQRVTLRCSPRSGDLSVYWYQQSLDQGLQFLIQYYNGEERAKGNILERFSAQQFPDLHSELNLSSLELGDSALYFCASRDRAPSGANVLTFGAGSRLTVL.

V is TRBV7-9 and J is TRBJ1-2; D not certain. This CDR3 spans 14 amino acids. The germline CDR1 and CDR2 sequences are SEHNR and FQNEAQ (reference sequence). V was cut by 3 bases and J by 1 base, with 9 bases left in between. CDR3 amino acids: CASSLMGSNYGYTF. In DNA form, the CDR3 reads TGTGCCAGCAGCTTGATGGGGAGTAACTATGGCTACACCTTC.

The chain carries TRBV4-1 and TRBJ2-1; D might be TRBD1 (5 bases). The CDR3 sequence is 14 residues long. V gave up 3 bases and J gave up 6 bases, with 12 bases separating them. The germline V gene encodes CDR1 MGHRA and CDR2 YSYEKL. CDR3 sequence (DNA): TGCGCCAGCAGCCACGCAGGGCCCACCAATGAGCAGTTCTTC. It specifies CASSHAGPTNEQFF.

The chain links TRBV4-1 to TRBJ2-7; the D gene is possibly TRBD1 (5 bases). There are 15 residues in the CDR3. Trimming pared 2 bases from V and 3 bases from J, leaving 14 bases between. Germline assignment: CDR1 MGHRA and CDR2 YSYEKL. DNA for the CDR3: TGCGCCAGCAGCCAAAGTCAGGGAACCTTCTACGAGCAGTACTTC. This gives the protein CASSQSQGTFYEQYF.

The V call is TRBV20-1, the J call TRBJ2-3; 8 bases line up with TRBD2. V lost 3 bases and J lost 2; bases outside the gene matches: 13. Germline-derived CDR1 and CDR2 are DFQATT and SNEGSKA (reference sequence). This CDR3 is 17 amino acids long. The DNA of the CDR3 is TGCAGTGCTAGGGGGGGGATACTAGCGGCTTTCACAGATACGCAGTATTTT. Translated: CSARGGILAAFTDTQYF.

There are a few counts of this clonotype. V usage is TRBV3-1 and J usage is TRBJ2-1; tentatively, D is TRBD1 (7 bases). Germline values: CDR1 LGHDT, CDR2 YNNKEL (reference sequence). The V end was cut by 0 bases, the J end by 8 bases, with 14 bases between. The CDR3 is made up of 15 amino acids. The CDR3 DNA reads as TGTGCCAGCAGCCAAGATAGGGACAGCGGGCATGAGCAGTTCTTC. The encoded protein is CASSQDRDSGHEQFF.

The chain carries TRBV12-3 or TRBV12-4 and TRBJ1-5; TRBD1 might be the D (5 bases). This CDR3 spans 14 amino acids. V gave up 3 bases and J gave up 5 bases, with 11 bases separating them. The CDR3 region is CASSLEGWDQPQHF. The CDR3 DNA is TGTGCCAGCAGTTTGGAGGGGTGGGATCAGCCCCAGCATTTT.

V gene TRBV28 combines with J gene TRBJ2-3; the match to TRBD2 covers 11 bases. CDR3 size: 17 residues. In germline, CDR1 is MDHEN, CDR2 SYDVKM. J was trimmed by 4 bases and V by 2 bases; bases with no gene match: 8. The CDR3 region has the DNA TGTGCCAGCAGTTTACTGTCCCTAGCGGGAGGTTCAGATACGCAGTATTTT. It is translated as CASSLLSLAGGSDTQYF.

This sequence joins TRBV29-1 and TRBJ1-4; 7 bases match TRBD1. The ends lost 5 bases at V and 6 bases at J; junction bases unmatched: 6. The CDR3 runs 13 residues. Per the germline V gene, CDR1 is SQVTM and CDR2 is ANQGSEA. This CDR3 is CSVQQGFDEKLFF. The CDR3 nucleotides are TGCAGCGTTCAACAGGGGTTTGATGAAAAACTGTTTTTT. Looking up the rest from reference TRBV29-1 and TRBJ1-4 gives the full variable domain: SAVISQKPSRDICQRGTSLTIQCQVDSQVTMMFWYRQQPGQSLTLIATANQGSEATYESGFVIDKFPISRPNLTFSTLTVSNMSPEDSSIYLCSVQQGFDEKLFFGSGTQLSVL.

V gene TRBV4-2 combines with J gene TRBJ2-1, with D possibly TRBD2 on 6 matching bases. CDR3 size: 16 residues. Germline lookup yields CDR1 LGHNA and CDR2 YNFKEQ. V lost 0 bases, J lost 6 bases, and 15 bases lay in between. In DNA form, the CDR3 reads TGTGCCAGCAGCCAAGAAGATAGCCTAGCGTTCAATGAGCAGTTCTTC. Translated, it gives CASSQEDSLAFNEQFF.

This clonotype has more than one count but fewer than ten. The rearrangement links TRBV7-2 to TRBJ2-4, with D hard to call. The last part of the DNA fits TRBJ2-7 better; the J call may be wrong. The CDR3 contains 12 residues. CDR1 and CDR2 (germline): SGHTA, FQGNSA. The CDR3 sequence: CASSEESYEQYF. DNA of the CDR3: TGTGCCAGCAGCGAAGAAAGTTACGAGCAGTACTTC.

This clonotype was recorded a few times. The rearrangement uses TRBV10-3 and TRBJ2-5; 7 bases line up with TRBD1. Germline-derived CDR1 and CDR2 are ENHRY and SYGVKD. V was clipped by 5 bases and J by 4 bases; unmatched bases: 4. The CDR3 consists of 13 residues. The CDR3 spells CAISIGQVETQYF. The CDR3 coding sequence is TGTGCCATCAGTATCGGACAGGTAGAGACCCAGTACTTC.

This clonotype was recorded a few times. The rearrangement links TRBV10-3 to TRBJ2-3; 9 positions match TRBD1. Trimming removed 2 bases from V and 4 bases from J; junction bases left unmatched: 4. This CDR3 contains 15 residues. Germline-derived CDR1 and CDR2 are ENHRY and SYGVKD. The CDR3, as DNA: TGTGCCATCAGTGAGGGGACAGGGTGGTCAGATACGCAGTATTTT. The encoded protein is CAISEGTGWSDTQYF.

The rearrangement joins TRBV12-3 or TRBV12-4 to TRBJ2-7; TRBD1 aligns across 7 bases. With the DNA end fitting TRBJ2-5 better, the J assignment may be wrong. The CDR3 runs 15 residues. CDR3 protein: CANNLGQGEGGTQYF. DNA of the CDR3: TGTGCCAACAATTTGGGTCAGGGGGAAGGAGGGACCCAGTACTTC.

CDR3 nucleotides: TGTGCCTGGACCGTCGCTAATGAAAAACTGTTTTTT. Its protein product is CAWTVANEKLFF. The V call is TRBV30, the J call TRBJ1-4; D uncertain. The CDR3 covers 12 residues. Per germline, CDR1 GTSNPN and CDR2 SVGIG (reference sequence). V lost 4 bases to trimming and J lost 3 bases, with 6 bases between them.

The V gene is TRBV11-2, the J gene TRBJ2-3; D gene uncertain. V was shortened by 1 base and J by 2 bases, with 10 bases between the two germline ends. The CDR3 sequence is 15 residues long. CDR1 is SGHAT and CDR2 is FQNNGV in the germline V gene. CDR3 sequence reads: CASSLGDPHTDTQYF. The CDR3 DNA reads TGTGCCAGCAGCTTAGGAGACCCCCACACAGATACGCAGTATTTT.

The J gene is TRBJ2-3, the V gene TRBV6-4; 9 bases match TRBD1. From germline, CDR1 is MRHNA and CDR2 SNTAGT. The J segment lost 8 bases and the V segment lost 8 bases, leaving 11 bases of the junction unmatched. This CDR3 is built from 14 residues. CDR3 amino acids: CASGETGTGSTQYF. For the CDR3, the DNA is TGTGCCAGCGGGGAAACCGGGACAGGGTCTACGCAGTATTTT.

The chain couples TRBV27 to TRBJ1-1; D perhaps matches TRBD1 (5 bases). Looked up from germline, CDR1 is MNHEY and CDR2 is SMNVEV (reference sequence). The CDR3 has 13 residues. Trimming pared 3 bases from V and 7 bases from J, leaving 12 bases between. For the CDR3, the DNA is TGTGCCAGCAGTTTGTCGGGGCCTGGTGAAGCTTTCTTT. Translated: CASSLSGPGEAFF.

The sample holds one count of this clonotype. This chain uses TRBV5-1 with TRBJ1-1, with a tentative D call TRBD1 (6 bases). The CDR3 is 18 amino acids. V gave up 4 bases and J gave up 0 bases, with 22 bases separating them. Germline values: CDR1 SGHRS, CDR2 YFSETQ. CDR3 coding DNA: TGCGCCAGCAGCCCCACCGTGCAACAGGGCGGCATGAACACTGAAGCTTTCTTT. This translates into CASSPTVQQGGMNTEAFF.

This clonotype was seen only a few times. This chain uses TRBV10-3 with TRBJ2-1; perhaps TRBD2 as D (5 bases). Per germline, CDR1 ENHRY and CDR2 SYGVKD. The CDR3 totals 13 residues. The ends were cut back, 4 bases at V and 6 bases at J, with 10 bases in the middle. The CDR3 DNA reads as TGTGCCATCAGTGGAGGGTTGTTCAATGAGCAGTTCTTC. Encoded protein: CAISGGLFNEQFF.